Reported below is one TCR beta chain. Its antigen is unknown. The data were taken from a study of T cell repertoires in cytomegalovirus infection. Overall study: HLA-B-restricted CMV epitopes that are well studied, plus recently identified HLA-C-restricted ones, were used by the study. Indicated by public TCR beta signatures were CMV infection and matching HLA type. Study-wide results and limits: Cumulative frequency (of public TCR beta family members) identified carriers of CMV plus the relevant HLA.

TCRdb recomputed calls from the reads with MiXCR, one row per CDR3 protein. Seen here are some 800,000 distinct CDR3 sequences, approximately 32% observed once, and the top ten hold 13%. This clonotype originated in a human donor in good health (CMV status not recorded). Some clones in this sample may be carry-over from other donors' samples. Sequenced here: cultured CD8+ T cells from PBMCs, sampled from culture after CMV antigen stimulation.

CDR3 sequence reads: CASSEFRSGANVLTF. The CDR3 DNA reads as TGTGCCAGCAGTGAATTTCGGTCTGGGGCCAACGTCCTGACTTTC. The chain combines TRBV2 with TRBJ2-6; D remains ambiguous. Deletions cut 2 bases from V and 1 base from J, with 6 bases between. Germline CDR1 reads SNHLY; CDR2 reads FYNNEI. The CDR3 contains 15 residues.